A selection of T cell receptor beta chains follows, all from one sample in a study of cytomegalovirus exposure and HLA in healthy donors. TCRdb's table, derived via immunoSEQ multiplex PCR, lists solely in-frame clones and lacks some. The sample gives over 70,000 clones, approximately 69% of which show up once; about a fifth is in the top ten. What was sequenced was PBMCs. These receptor sequences come from a woman in her forties or fifties in good health and CMV-seropositive. Each CDR3 is given with its conserved first and last residue. D genes are given only for firm matches. Expanded clones get a size class; other rows say once, few or many, or leave the size out.

>TRBV15|few|TRBJ1-2|.
TGTGCCACCAGCAGGGGCGCCGGGACACTCAACTATGGCTACACCTTC
CATSRGAGTLNYGYTF
>TRBV5-6|few|TRBJ1-4|TRBD1
TGTGCCAGCAGCTTGGAGGGACAGGGTTTGGCAGAAAAACTGTTTTTT
CASSLEGQGLAEKLFF
>TRBV6-1|.|TRBJ2-6|TRBD1
TGTGCCAGCACTGAAATCCCTGGGACAGGGGGCGCTGGGGCCAACGTCCTGACTTTC
CASTEIPGTGGAGANVLTF
>TRBV28|once|TRBJ2-3|.
TGTGCCAGCAGTCTCCCCCTAGCTGATACGCAGTATTTT
CASSLPLADTQYF
>TRBV6-1|.|TRBJ1-1|.
TGTGCCAGCAGCCCAGGAGCAACGGACAGCGAAGCTTTCTTT
CASSPGATDSEAFF
>TRBV6-1|.|TRBJ1-5|TRBD1
TGTGCCAGCAGTCGGGACAGGGCCCACGATCAGCCCCAGCATTTT
CASSRDRAHDQPQHF
>TRBV18|.|TRBJ1-1|.
TGTGCCAGCTCAAAAGGGGTTGACACTGAAGCTTTCTTT
CASSKGVDTEAFF
>TRBV9|.|TRBJ2-7|.
TGTGCCAGCAGCGTGGCACCCTCCTACGAGCAGTACTTC
CASSVAPSYEQYF
>TRBV7-9|.|TRBJ1-1|TRBD1
TGTGCCAGCACCATATACACAGGGGGCAACACTGAAGCTTTCTTT
CASTIYTGGNTEAFF
>TRBV7-2|.|TRBJ2-1|.
TGTGCCAGCAGCTTAGGTCAGTTCAATGAGCAGTTCTTC
CASSLGQFNEQFF
>TRBV4-2|once|TRBJ2-2|TRBD2
TGTGCCAGCAGCCCTTCTGGGGCGGGGGGTACCGGGGAGCTGTTTTTT
CASSPSGAGGTGELFF
>TRBV6-5|.|TRBJ1-3|.
TGTGCCAGCAGTTATTCCATCGACCGGGGGAACACCATATATTTT
CASSYSIDRGNTIYF
>TRBV5-6|.|TRBJ2-5|TRBD2
TGTGCCAGCAGCGACGGACTAGCGGGGAACCAAGAGACCCAGTACTTC
CASSDGLAGNQETQYF
>TRBV18|few|TRBJ2-1|.
TGTGCCAGCTCACCAGTGGGGGGGGCAGTATACAATGAGCAGTTCTTC
CASSPVGGAVYNEQFF
>TRBV6-6|.|TRBJ2-7|TRBD2
TGTGCCAGCAGGACTAGCGAGAATTACGAGCAGTACTTC
CASRTSENYEQYF
>TRBV4-3|.|TRBJ2-1|.
TGCGCCAGCAGCCAAGATTTGGGGGGTGCTACAATGTCTGAGCAGTTCTTC
CASSQDLGGATMSEQFF
>TRBV7-2|.|TRBJ2-3|TRBD2
TGTGCCAGCAGCATTACTAGCGGGGTGGCAGATACGCAGTATTTT
CASSITSGVADTQYF
>TRBV5-1|few|TRBJ1-5|.
TGCGCCAGCAGCTTTGGAGGGAATCAGCCCCAGCATTTT
CASSFGGNQPQHF
>TRBV27|.|TRBJ1-5|.
TGTGCCAGCAGTTTCGGACTAAGCAATCAGCCCCAGCATTTT
CASSFGLSNQPQHF
>TRBV6-5|.|TRBJ2-5|.
TGTGCCAGCAGTACTCCACAAGAGACCCAGTACTTC
CASSTPQETQYF
>TRBV7-9|.|TRBJ1-5|TRBD1
TGTGCCAGCAGCTTAGAGGGGACAGGGAATCAGCCCCAGCATTTT
CASSLEGTGNQPQHF
>TRBV7-2|.|TRBJ2-7|.
TGTGCCAGCAGCTTAGTTGACAGCTCCTACGAGCAGTACTTC
CASSLVDSSYEQYF
>TRBV5-6|.|TRBJ2-7|TRBD1
TGTGCCAGCAGCGACGCCGGGACAGGGACCTACGAGCAGTACTTC
CASSDAGTGTYEQYF
>TRBV7-2|.|TRBJ2-5|.
TGTGCCAGCACTACAGGTCTTGGGGGGCAAGAGACCCAGTACTTC
CASTTGLGGQETQYF
>TRBV20-1|.|TRBJ2-7|.
TGCAGTGCTTCGTACGGCTACGAGCAGTACTTC
CSASYGYEQYF
>TRBV9|.|TRBJ2-1|TRBD2
TGTGCCAGCAGCGCCCAGCGGGGGTACGATGAGCAGTTCTTC
CASSAQRGYDEQFF
>TRBV7-9|.|TRBJ2-7|TRBD1
TGTGCCAGCAGCCGGACAGGGTACGAGCAGTACTTC
CASSRTGYEQYF
>TRBV10-3|.|TRBJ2-7|TRBD1
TGTGCCATCAGCACCGTAGGGACAGGGGAGGGCGAGCAGTACTTC
CAISTVGTGEGEQYF
>TRBV28|.|TRBJ1-1|.
TGTGCCAGCAGTTTCCCCGGACAAACTGAAGCTTTCTTT
CASSFPGQTEAFF